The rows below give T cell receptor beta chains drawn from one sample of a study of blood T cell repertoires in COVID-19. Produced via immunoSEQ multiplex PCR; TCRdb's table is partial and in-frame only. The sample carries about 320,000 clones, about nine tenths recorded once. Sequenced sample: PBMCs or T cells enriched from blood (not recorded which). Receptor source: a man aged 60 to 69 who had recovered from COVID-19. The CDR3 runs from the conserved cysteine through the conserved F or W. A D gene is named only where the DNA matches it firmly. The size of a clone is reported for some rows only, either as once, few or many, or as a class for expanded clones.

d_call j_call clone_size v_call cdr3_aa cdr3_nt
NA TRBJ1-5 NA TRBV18 CASSPSTNQPQHF TGTGCCAGCTCACCGTCCACAAATCAGCCCCAGCATTTT
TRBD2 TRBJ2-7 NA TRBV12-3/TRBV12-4 CASSGTSYEQYF TGTGCCAGCAGTGGGACTAGCTACGAGCAGTACTTC
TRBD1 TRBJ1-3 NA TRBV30 CAGYRPGTGGRGNTIYF TGTGCCGGATACCGGCCCGGGACAGGGGGTCGTGGAAACACCATATATTTT
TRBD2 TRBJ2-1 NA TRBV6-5 CASSQGLAGNEQFF TGTGCCAGCAGCCAGGGACTAGCTGGCAATGAGCAGTTCTTC
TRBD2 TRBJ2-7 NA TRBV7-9 CASGLAGSYEQYF TGTGCCAGCGGGCTAGCGGGTTCCTACGAGCAGTACTTC
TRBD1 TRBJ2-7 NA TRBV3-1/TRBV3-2 CASSQGTGTNEQYF TGTGCCAGCAGCCAAGGGACAGGGACAAACGAGCAGTACTTC
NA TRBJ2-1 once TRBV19 CASSHTRSSYNEQFF TGTGCCAGTAGTCATACACGCAGCTCCTACAATGAGCAGTTCTTC
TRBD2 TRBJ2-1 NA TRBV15 CATSRDAGGGYNEQFF TGTGCCACCAGCAGGGATGCGGGAGGGGGCTACAATGAGCAGTTCTTC
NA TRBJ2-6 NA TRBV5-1 CASSLESGSGANVLTF TGCGCCAGCAGCTTGGAGTCAGGGTCTGGGGCCAACGTCCTGACTTTC
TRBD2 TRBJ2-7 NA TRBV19 CASRAGANEQYF TGTGCCAGTCGGGCGGGAGCAAACGAGCAGTACTTC
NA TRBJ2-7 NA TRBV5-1 CASSPNRQAYEQYF TGCGCCAGCAGCCCTAACAGGCAGGCATACGAGCAGTACTTC
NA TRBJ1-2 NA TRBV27 CASSPSGRLSHYGYTF TGTGCCAGCAGTCCCTCGGGCAGACTAAGTCACTATGGCTACACCTTC
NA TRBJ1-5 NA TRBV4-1 CASSQDVAEVNQPQHF TGCGCCAGCAGCCAAGATGTGGCAGAAGTTAATCAGCCCCAGCATTTT
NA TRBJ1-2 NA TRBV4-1 CASSQDRASYGYTF TGCGCCAGCAGCCAAGACAGGGCGTCATATGGCTACACCTTC
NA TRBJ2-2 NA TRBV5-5 CASSPRRAGELFF TGTGCCAGCAGCCCCCGAAGAGCCGGGGAGCTGTTTTTT
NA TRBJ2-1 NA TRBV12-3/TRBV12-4 CASSLGSGNEQFF TGTGCCAGCAGTTTAGGGTCGGGGAATGAGCAGTTCTTC
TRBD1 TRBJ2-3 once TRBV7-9 CASSINTGGGGQYF TGTGCCAGCAGCATCAATACAGGGGGCGGTGGGCAGTATTTT
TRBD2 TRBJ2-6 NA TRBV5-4 CASSPQAGGSGANVLTF TGTGCCAGCAGCCCCCAGGCGGGAGGTTCCGGGGCCAACGTCCTGACTTTC
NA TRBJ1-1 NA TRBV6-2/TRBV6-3 CASSYQVWTEAFF TGTGCCAGCAGTTATCAGGTTTGGACTGAAGCTTTCTTT
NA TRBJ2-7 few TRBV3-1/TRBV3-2 CASSLGLQPSYEQYF TGTGCCAGCAGCCTGGGACTCCAACCCTCCTACGAGCAGTACTTC
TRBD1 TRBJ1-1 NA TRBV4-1 CASSQVAGGWNTEAFF TGCGCCAGCAGCCAAGTTGCAGGGGGCTGGAACACTGAAGCTTTCTTT
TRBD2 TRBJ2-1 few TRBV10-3 CAIGTSGGAGNEQFF TGTGCCATTGGGACTAGCGGGGGGGCCGGGAATGAGCAGTTCTTC
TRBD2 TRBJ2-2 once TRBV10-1 CASSESKASGLVGTGELFF TGCGCCAGCAGTGAGTCGAAAGCCTCGGGACTAGTGGGCACCGGGGAGCTGTTTTTT
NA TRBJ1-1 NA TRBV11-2 CASSGRGVHTEAFF TGTGCCAGCAGTGGACGGGGGGTTCACACTGAAGCTTTCTTT
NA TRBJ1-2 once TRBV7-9 CASSPGFYGYTF TGTGCCAGCAGCCCCGGGTTCTATGGCTACACCTTC
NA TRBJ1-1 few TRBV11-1 CASSFAGLPEAFF TGTGCCAGCAGCTTTGCAGGACTGCCTGAAGCTTTCTTT
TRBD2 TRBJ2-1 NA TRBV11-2 CASSLVRGGPSNEQFF TGTGCCAGCAGCTTAGTCCGGGGGGGGCCGAGTAATGAGCAGTTCTTC
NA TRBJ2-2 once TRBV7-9 CASSPGSGELFF TGTGCCAGCAGCCCAGGGTCCGGGGAGCTGTTTTTT
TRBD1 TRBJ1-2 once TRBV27 CASSPRQGADYGYTF TGTGCCAGCAGTCCTCGTCAGGGGGCAGACTATGGCTACACCTTC
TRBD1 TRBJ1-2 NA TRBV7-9 CASSQFGTGEKNYGYTF TGTGCCAGCAGTCAATTCGGGACAGGGGAGAAAAACTATGGCTACACCTTC
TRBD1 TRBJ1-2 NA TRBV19 CASTLLTGDGYTF TGTGCCAGTACCTTATTGACAGGGGACGGCTACACCTTC
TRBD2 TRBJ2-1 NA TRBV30 CAWTLRENYNEQFF TGTGCCTGGACGTTGCGGGAGAACTACAATGAGCAGTTCTTC
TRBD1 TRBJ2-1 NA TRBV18 CASSMGQGNYNEQFF TGTGCCAGCTCAATGGGACAGGGGAACTACAATGAGCAGTTCTTC
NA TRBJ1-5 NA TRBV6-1 CASSEGEGQPQHF TGTGCCAGCAGTGAAGGAGAGGGTCAGCCCCAGCATTTT
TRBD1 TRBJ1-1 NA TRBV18 CASSRDRGSTEAFF TGTGCCAGCTCACGCGACAGGGGCTCGACTGAAGCTTTCTTT
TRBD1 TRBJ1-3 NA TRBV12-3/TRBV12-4 CASRETGEDTIYF TGTGCCAGCAGGGAGACAGGGGAGGACACCATATATTTT
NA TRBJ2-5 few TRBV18 CASSPPGGETQYF TGTGCCAGCTCACCACCCGGGGGAGAGACCCAGTACTTC
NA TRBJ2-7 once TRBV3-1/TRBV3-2 CASGLLAHEQYF TGTGCCAGCGGACTTCTCGCGCACGAGCAGTACTTC
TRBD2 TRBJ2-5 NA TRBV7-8 CASIRAGGKETQYF TGTGCCAGCATTCGGGCGGGGGGGAAAGAGACCCAGTACTTC
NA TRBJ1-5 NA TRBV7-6 CASSPGSGNQPQHF TGTGCCAGCAGCCCAGGGTCGGGCAATCAGCCCCAGCATTTT
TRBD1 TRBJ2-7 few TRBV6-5 CASSWDRDYEQYF TGTGCCAGCAGTTGGGACAGGGATTACGAGCAGTACTTC
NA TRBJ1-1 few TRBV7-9 CASSLGGAEAFF TGTGCCAGCAGCTTAGGGGGGGCTGAAGCTTTCTTT
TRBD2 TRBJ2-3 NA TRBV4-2 CASSRETSGTDTQYF TGTGCCAGCAGCCGCGAAACTAGCGGCACAGATACGCAGTATTTT
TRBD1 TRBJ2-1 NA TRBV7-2 CASSFSRRDRGVGEQFF TGTGCCAGCAGCTTTTCGAGACGGGACAGGGGTGTGGGTGAGCAGTTCTTC
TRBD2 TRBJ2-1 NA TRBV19 CASTASGMEEKFF TGTGCCAGTACGGCTAGCGGGATGGAAGAAAAGTTCTTC
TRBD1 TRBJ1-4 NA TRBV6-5 CASRAWTGGNEKLFF TGTGCCAGCAGGGCCTGGACAGGGGGTAATGAAAAACTGTTTTTT
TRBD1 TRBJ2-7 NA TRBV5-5 CASSWGQGAYEQYF TGTGCCAGCAGCTGGGGACAGGGGGCCTACGAGCAGTACTTC
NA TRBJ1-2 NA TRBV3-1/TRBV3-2 CASSTTVNYGYTF TGTGCCAGCAGTACGACAGTTAACTATGGCTACACCTTC
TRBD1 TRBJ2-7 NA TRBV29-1 CSVIGQGIYEQYF TGCAGCGTGATAGGACAGGGGATATACGAGCAGTACTTC
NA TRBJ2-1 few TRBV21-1 CASSKSREKIPYNEQFF TGTGCCAGCAGCAAATCTCGAGAAAAAATACCCTACAATGAGCAGTTCTTC